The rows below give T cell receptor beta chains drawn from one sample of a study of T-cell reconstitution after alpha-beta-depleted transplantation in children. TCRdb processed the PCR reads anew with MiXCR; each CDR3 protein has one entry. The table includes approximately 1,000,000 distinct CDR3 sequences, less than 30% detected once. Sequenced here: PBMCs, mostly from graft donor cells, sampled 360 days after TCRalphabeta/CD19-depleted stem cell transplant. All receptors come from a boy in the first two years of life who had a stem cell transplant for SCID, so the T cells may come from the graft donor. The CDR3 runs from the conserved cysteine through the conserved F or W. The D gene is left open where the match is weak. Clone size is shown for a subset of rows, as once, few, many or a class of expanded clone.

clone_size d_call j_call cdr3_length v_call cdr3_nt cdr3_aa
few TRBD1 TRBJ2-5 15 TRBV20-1 TGCAGTGCTGGCGTCGCGAAGACAGGGCAGGAGACCCAGTACTTC CSAGVAKTGQETQYF
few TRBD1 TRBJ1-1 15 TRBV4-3 TGCGCCAGCAGCCAAAGGCGGGACAGGGCGGCAGGAGCTTTCTTT CASSQRRDRAAGAFF
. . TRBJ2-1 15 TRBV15 TGTGCCACCAGCAGAGGCGGGACGAAATACAATGAGCAGTTCTTC CATSRGGTKYNEQFF
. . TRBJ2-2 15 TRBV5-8 TGTGCCAGCAGCGACGGACAGACCCACACCGGGGAGCTGTTTTTT CASSDGQTHTGELFF
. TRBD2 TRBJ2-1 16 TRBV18 TGTGCCAGCTCCGCAGGCAAAGCGGGGACTTACAATGAGCAGTTCTTC CASSAGKAGTYNEQFF
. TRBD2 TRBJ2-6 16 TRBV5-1 TGCGCCAGCAGCTTGGGGGGACTAGCTGGGGCCAACGTCCTGACTTTC CASSLGGLAGANVLTF
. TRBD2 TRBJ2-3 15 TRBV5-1 TGCGCCAGCAGCTTGTACCGAGCGGGGGGAGATACGCAGTATTTT CASSLYRAGGDTQYF
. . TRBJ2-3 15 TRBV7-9 TGTGCCAGCAGCTTAGCGCGATTGGCGGAAGATACGCAGTATTTT CASSLARLAEDTQYF
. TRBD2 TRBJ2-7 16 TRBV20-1 TGCAGTGCATGCCCGGGGGGACTCGGGGCTTCCTACGAGCAGTACTTC CSACPGGLGASYEQYF
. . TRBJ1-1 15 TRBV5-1 TGCGCCAGCAGCTGGGCAGGGGATTTGAACACTGAAGCTTTCTTT CASSWAGDLNTEAFF
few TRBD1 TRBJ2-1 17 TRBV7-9 TGTGCCAGCAGCTTAAGTAGGGGGCTTCTCGAATACAATGAGCAGTTCTTC CASSLSRGLLEYNEQFF
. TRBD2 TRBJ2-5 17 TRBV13 TGTGCCAGCAGTACGCTAGCGGGGGGGCCCCCGACGGAGACCCAGTACTTC CASSTLAGGPPTETQYF
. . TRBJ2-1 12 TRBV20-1 TGCAGTGCTACTCTGCCCTACAATGAGCAGTTCTTC CSATLPYNEQFF
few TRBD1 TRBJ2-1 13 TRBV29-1 TGCAGCGTTGTTAGGGACAGGGGCAATGAGCAGTTCTTC CSVVRDRGNEQFF